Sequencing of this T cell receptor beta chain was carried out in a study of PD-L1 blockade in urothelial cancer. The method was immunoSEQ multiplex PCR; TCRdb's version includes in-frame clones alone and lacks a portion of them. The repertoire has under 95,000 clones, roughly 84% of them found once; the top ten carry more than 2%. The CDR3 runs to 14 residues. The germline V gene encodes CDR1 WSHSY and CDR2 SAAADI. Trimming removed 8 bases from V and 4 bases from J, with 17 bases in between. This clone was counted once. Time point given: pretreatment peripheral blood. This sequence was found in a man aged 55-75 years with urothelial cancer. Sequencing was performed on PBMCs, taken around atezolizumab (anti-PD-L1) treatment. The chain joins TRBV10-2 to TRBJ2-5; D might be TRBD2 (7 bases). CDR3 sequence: CASREGGQRETQYF. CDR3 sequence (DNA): TGCGCCAGCCGCGAGGGGGGGCAGCGAGAGACCCAGTACTTC.